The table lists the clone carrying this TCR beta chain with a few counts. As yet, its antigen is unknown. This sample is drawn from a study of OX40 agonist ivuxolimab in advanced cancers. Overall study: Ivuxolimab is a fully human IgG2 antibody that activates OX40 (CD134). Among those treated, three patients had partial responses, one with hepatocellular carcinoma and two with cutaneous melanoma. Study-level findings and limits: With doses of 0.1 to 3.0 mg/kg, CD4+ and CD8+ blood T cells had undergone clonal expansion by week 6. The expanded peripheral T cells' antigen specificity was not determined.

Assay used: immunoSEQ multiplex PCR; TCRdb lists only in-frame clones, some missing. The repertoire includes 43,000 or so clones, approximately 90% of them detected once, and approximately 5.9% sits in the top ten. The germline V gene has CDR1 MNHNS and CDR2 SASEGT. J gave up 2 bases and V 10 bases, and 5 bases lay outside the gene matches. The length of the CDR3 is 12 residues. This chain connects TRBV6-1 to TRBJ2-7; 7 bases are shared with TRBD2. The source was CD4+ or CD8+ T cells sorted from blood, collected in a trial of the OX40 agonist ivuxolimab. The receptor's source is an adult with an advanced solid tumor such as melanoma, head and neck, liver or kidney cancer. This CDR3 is CATLAEPYEQYF. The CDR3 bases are TGTGCCACCCTAGCGGAGCCCTACGAGCAGTACTTC.